This T cell receptor (beta chain) emerged from a study of cytomegalovirus exposure and HLA in healthy donors. A word on this clone: Its matching antigen is unknown.

The CDR3 runs to 14 residues. In germline, CDR1 is MDHEN, CDR2 SYDVKM. The V gene lost 6 bases and the J gene lost 7 bases, with 18 bases spanning the gap. The data were produced by immunoSEQ multiplex PCR, yet TCRdb's version contains in-frame clones alone and is incomplete. The data show about 330,000 clones, around 90% seen once. Broader study findings: There were some public TCRs occurring in many donors, but most TCR sequences were rare.

Sequencing was done on a sample of PBMCs. The receptor was derived from a woman aged 25 to 45 in good health and CMV-seropositive. The chain couples TRBV28 to TRBJ1-2, with D uncertain. The CDR3 here is CASRPTGIVGGYTF. The CDR3, as DNA: TGTGCCAGCAGGCCGACGGGTATTGTAGGTGGCTACACCTTC.